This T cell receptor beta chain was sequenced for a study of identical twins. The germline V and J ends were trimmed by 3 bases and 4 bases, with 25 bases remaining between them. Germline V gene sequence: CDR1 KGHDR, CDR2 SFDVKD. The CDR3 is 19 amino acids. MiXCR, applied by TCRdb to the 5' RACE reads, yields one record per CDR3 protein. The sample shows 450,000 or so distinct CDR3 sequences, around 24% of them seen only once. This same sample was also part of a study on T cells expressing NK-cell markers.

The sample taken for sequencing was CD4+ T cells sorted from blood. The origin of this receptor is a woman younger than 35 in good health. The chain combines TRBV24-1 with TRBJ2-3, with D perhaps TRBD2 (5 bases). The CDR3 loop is CATSDPRPGRSPSSDTQYF. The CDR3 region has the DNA TGTGCCACCAGTGATCCCCGGCCGGGGAGATCCCCTAGCTCAGATACGCAGTATTTT.